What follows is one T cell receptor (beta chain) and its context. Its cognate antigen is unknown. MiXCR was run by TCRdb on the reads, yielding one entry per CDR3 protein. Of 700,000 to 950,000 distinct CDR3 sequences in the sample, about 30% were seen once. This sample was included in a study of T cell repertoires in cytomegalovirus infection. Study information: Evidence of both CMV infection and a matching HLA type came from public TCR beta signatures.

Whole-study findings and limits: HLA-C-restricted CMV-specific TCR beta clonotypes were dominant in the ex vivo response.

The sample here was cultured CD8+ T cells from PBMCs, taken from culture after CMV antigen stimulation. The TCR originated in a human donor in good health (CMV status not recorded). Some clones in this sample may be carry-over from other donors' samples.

CDR3 loop: CASSLDDQETQYF. The CDR3 nucleotides are TGCGCCAGCAGCTTGGATGACCAAGAGACCCAGTACTTC. The J gene is TRBJ2-5, the V gene TRBV5-1; unclear D gene. Germline V gene lookup returns CDR1 SGHRS and CDR2 YFSETQ. The CDR3 consists of 13 residues. The germline V and J ends were trimmed by 0 bases and 0 bases, with 3 bases remaining between them.